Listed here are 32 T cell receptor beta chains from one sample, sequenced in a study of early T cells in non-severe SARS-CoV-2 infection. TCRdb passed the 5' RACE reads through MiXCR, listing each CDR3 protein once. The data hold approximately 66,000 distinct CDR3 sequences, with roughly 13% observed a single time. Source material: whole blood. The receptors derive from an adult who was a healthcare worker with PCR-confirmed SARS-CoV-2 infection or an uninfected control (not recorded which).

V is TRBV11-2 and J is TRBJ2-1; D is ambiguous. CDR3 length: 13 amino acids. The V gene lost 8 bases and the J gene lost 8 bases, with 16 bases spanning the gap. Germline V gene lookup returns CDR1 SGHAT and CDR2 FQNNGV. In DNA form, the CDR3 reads TGTGCCAGCGACGGGTCCCCCGAGGATGAGCAGTTCTTC. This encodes CASDGSPEDEQFF. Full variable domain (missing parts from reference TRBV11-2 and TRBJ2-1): EAGVAQSPRYKIIEKRQSVAFWCNPISGHATLYWYQQILGQGPKLLIQFQNNGVVDDSQLPKDRFSAERLKGVDSTLKIQPAKLEDSAVYLCASDGSPEDEQFFGPGTRLTVL.

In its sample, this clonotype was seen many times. CDR3 protein: CAGRGSYEQYF. CDR3 bases: TGTGCCGGTCGAGGGTCCTACGAGCAGTACTTC. V and J are TRBV30 and TRBJ2-7; a weak D match, TRBD2 (5 bases). The CDR3 is 11 residues long. Trimming took off 8 bases at V and 1 base at J, with 9 bases between the two ends. Germline V gene data show CDR1 as GTSNPN and CDR2 as SVGIG (reference sequence).

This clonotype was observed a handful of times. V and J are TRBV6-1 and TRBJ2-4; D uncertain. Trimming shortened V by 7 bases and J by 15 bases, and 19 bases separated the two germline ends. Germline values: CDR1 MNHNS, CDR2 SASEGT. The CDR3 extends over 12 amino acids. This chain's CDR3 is CASNSGLRLPYF. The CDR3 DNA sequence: TGTGCCAGCAACTCCGGGTTGAGGTTGCCGTACTTC.

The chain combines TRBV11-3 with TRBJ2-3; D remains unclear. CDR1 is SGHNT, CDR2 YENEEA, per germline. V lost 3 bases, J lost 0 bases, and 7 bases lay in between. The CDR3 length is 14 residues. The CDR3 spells CASSFDGSTDTQYF. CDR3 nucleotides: TGTGCCAGCAGCTTTGACGGGAGCACAGATACGCAGTATTTT.

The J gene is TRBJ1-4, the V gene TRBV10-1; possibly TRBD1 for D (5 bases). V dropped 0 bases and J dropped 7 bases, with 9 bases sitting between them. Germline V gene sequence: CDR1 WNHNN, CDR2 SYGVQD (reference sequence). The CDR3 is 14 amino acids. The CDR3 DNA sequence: TGCGCCAGCAGTGAGTCGACCGGGGCTGAAAAACTGTTTTTT. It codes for CASSESTGAEKLFF.

The CDR3 region has the DNA TGTGCCAGCAGCCCATTCATAGCGGGAGGGAACTACAATGAGCAGTTCTTC. Protein product: CASSPFIAGGNYNEQFF. The V call is TRBV7-9, the J call TRBJ2-1; 11 nucleotides match TRBD2. CDR1 and CDR2 (germline): SEHNR, FQNEAQ (reference sequence). J lost 3 bases, V lost 5 bases, and 9 bases had no gene match. The CDR3 is 17 amino acids. Full variable domain (missing parts from reference TRBV7-9 and TRBJ2-1): DTGVSQNPRHKITKRGQNVTFRCDPISEHNRLYWYRQTLGQGPEFLTYFQNEAQLEKSRLLSDRFSAERPKGSFSTLEIQRTEQGDSAMYLCASSPFIAGGNYNEQFFGPGTRLTVL.

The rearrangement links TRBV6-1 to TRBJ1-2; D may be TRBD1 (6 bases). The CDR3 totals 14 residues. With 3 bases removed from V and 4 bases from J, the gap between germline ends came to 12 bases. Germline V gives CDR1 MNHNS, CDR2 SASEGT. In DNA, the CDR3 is TGTGCCAGCAGTGATCAGGGGCCCATCTATGGCTACACCTTC. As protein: CASSDQGPIYGYTF.

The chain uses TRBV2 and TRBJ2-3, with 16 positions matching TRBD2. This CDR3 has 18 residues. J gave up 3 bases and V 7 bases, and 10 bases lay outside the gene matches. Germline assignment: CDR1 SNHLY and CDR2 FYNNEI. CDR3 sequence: CASTYRGTSGRGTDTQYF. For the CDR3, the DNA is TGTGCCAGCACCTACAGAGGGACTAGCGGGAGGGGTACAGATACGCAGTATTTT.

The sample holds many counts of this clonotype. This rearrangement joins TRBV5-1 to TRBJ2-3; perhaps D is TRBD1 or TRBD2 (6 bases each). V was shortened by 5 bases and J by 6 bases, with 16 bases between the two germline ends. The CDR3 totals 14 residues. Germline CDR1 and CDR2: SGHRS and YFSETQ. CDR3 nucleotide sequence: TGCGCCAGCAGTTTGAACGGGGGCGTGGATACGCAGTATTTT. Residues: CASSLNGGVDTQYF.

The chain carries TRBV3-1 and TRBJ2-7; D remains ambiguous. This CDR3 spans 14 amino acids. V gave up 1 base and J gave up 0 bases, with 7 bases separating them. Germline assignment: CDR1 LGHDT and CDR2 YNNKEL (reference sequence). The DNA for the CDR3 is TGTGCCAGCAGCCAAGTATTCACCTCCTACGAGCAGTACTTC. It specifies CASSQVFTSYEQYF.

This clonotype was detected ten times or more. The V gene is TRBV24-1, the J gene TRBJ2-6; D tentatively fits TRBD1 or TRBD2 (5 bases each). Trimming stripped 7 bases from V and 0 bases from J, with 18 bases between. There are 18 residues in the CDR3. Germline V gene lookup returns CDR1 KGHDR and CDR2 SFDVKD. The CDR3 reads CATSGPPGTVSGANVLTF. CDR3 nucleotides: TGTGCCACCAGCGGGCCCCCAGGGACCGTCTCTGGGGCCAACGTCCTGACTTTC.

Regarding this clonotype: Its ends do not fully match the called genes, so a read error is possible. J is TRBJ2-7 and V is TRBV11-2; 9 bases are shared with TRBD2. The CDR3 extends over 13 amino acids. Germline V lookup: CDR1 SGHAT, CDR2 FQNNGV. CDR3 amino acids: CASGLAGVYEQYF. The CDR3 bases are TGTGCCAGCGGCTTAGCGGGGGTCTACGAGCAGTACTTC.

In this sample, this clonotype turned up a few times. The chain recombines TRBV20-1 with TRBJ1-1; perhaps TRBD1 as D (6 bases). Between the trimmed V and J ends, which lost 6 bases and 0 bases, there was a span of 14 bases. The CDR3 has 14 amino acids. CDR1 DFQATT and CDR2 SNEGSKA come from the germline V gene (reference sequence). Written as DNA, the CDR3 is TGCAGTGCCCGTTCCGGGACAATGAACACTGAAGCTTTCTTT. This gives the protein CSARSGTMNTEAFF.

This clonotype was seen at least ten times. In nucleotides, the CDR3 is TGCGCCAGCAGCTTGGAGGGGGGAAGCAATCAGCCCCAGCATTTT. It codes for CASSLEGGSNQPQHF. The genes are TRBV5-1 and TRBJ1-5, with a tentative D call TRBD1 (6 bases). Trimming took 0 bases from V and 1 from J, leaving 8 bases between them. Germline CDR1 is SGHRS and CDR2 is YFSETQ. The CDR3 has 15 residues. The complete variable domain, with remaining parts taken from reference TRBV5-1 and TRBJ1-5, reads KAGVTQTPRYLIKTRGQQVTLSCSPISGHRSVSWYQQTPGQGLQFLFEYFSETQRNKGNFPGRFSGRQFSNSRSEMNVSTLELGDSALYLCASSLEGGSNQPQHFGDGTRLSIL.

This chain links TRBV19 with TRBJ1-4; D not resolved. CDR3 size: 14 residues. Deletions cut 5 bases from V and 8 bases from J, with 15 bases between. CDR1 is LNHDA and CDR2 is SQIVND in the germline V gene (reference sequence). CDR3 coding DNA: TGTGCCAGTAGTCAAGACCGTGTTGTGGAAAAACTGTTTTTT. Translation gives CASSQDRVVEKLFF.

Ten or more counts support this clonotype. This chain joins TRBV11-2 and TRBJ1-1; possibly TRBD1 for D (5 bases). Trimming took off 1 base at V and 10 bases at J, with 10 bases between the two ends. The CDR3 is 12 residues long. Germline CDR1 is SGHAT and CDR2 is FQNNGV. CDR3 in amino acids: CASSLGQGPAFF. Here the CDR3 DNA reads TGTGCCAGCAGCTTAGGGCAGGGTCCAGCTTTCTTT.

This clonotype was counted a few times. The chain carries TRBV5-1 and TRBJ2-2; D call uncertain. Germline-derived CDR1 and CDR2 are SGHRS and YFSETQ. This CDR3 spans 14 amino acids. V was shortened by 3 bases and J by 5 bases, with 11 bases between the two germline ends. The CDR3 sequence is CASSSAVVTGELFF. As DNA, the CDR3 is TGCGCCAGCAGCTCGGCGGTTGTAACCGGGGAGCTGTTTTTT.

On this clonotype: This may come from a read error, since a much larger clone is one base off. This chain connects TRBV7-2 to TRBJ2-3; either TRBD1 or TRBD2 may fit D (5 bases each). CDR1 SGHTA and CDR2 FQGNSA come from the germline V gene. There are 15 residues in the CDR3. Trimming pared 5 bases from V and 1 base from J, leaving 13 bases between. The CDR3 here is CASSRGQYRTDTQYF. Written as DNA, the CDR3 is TGTGCCAGCAGCCGGGGCCAGTACCGCACAGATACGCAGTATTTT.

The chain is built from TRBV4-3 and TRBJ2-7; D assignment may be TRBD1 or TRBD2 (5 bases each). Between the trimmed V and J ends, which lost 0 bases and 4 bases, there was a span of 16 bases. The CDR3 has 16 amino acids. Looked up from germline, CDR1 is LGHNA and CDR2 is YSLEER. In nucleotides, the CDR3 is TGCGCCAGCAGCCAAGATAGCCGGGACCGCAAGTACGAGCAGTACTTC. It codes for CASSQDSRDRKYEQYF.

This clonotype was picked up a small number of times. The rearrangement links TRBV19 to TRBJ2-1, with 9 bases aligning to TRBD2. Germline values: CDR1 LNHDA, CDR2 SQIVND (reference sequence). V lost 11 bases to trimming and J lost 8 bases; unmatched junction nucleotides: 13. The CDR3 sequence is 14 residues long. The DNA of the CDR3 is TGTGCCCGAAATTCGGCGGGAGGGCCCCATGAGCAGTTCTTC. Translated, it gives CARNSAGGPHEQFF.

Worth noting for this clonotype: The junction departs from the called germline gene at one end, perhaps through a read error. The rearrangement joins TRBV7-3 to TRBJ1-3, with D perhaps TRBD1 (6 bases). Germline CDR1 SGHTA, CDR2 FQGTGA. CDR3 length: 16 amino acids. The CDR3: CASSLGPRGSENTIYF. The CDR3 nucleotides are TGTGCCAGCAGCCTAGGCCCCAGGGGCTCTGAAAACACCATATATTTT. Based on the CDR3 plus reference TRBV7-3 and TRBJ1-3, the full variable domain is GAGVSQTPSNKVTEKGKYVELRCDPISGHTALYWYRQSLGQGPEFLIYFQGTGAADDSGLPNDRFFAVRPEGSVSTLKIQRTERGDSAVYLCASSLGPRGSENTIYFGEGSWLTVV.

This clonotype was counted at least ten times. Here the CDR3 reads CASSSMQSVAKNIQYF. The CDR3 DNA is TGTGCTAGTTCTTCGATGCAATCCGTGGCCAAAAACATTCAGTACTTC. The J gene is TRBJ2-4, the V gene TRBV12-5; D unclear. The CDR3 spans 16 residues. The germline V gene encodes CDR1 LGHNT and CDR2 FRNRAP. Deletions cut 8 bases from V and 1 base from J, with 18 bases between. Variable domain in full (rest from reference TRBV12-5 and TRBJ2-4): DARVTQTPRHKVTEMGQEVTMRCQPILGHNTVFWYRQTMMQGLELLAYFRNRAPLDDSGMPKDRFSAEMPDATLATLKIQPSEPRDSAVYFCASSSMQSVAKNIQYFGAGTRLSVL.

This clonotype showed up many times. CDR3 region: CASSSGFPTYTDTQYF. The CDR3 DNA sequence: TGTGCCAGCAGCTCGGGCTTCCCGACTTACACAGATACGCAGTATTTT. The J gene is TRBJ2-3, the V gene TRBV13; D is ambiguous. This CDR3 spans 16 amino acids. Germline CDR1 reads PRHDT; CDR2 reads FYEKMQ (reference sequence). With 4 bases removed from V and 2 bases from J, the gap between germline ends came to 16 bases.

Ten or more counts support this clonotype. The CDR3 loop is CASSSSVLYGYTF. The CDR3 DNA follows: TGTGCCAGCAGCTCGTCTGTGCTGTATGGCTACACCTTC. This sequence joins TRBV7-2 and TRBJ1-2; D not resolved. This CDR3 comprises 13 residues. Trimming took 4 bases from V and 5 from J, leaving 11 bases between them. Per germline, CDR1 SGHTA and CDR2 FQGNSA.

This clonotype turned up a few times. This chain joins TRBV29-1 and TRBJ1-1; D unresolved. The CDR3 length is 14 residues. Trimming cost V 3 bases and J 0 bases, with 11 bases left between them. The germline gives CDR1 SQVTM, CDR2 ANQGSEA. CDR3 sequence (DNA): TGCAGCGTTGAGCTGCTGAGGGTGAACACTGAAGCTTTCTTT. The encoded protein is CSVELLRVNTEAFF.

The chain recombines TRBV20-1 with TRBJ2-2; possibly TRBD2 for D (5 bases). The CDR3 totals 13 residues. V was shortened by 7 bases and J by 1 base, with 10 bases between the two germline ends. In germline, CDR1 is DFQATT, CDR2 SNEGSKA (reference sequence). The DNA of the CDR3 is TGCAGTGTGGACTGGAAGAACACCGGGGAGCTGTTTTTT. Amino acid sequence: CSVDWKNTGELFF.

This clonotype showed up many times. The CDR3 reads CSARFSGIGNTIYF. As DNA, the CDR3 is TGCAGTGCTAGGTTTTCAGGGATCGGAAACACCATATATTTT. The rearrangement uses TRBV20-1 and TRBJ1-3; maybe TRBD1 (5 bases). CDR1 is DFQATT and CDR2 is SNEGSKA in the germline V gene (reference sequence). The CDR3 is made up of 14 amino acids. V was pared by 3 bases and J by 4 bases, with 13 bases between.

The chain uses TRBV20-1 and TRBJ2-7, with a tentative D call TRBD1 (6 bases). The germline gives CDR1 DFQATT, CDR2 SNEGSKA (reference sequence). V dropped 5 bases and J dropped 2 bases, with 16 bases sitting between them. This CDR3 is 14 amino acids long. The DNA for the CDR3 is TGCAGTGCTTCGGACAGTCTTAATACCTACGAGCAGTACTTC. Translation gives CSASDSLNTYEQYF.

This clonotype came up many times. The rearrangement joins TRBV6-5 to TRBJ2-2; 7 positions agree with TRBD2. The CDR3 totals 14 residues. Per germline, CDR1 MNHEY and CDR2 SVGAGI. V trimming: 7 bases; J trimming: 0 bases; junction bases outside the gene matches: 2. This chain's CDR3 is CASKSGTNTGELFF. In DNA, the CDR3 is TGTGCCAGCAAAAGCGGGACGAACACCGGGGAGCTGTTTTTT.

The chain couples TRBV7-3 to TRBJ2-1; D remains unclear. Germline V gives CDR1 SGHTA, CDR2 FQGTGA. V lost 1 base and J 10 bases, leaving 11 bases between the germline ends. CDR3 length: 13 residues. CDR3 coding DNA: TGTGCCAGCAGCTTAAATTTATTGGACGAGCAGTTCTTC. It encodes CASSLNLLDEQFF.

The CDR3 spells CSSGGSSYNEQFF. CDR3 DNA: TGCAGCTCTGGGGGAAGCTCCTACAATGAGCAGTTCTTC. V and J are TRBV29-1 and TRBJ2-1; D is tentatively TRBD1 or TRBD2 (5 bases each). Germline V gives CDR1 SQVTM, CDR2 ANQGSEA. CDR3 length equals 13 residues. Between the trimmed V and J ends, which lost 8 bases and 0 bases, there was a span of 11 bases.

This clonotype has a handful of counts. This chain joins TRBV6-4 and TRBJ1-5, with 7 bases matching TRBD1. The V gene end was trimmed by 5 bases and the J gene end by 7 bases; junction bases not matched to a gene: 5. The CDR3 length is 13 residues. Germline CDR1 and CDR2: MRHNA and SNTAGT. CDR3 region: CASSRQGGQPQHF. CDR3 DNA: TGTGCCAGCAGTCGCCAGGGGGGACAGCCCCAGCATTTT.